This TCR beta chain was obtained from a study of OX40 agonist ivuxolimab in advanced cancers. Overall study context: Patients enrolled in dose escalation were diagnosed with hepatocellular carcinoma, melanoma, renal cell or head and neck cancer. The study, taken as a whole, reports: It was not determined which antigens were specifically recognized by the peripheral T cells that had undergone clonal expansion.

On this clone itself: Its specificity is not known.

This table comes from immunoSEQ multiplex PCR, and its TCRdb copy is limited to in-frame clones, with some not included. The sample yields 50,000 to 55,000 clones, roughly nine tenths seen once. The germline V gene has CDR1 LNHDA and CDR2 SQIVND (reference sequence). The CDR3 covers 15 residues. Trimming left V 3 bases short and J 2 bases short, with 12 bases between. The chain uses TRBV19 and TRBJ2-3, with D perhaps TRBD1 (6 bases). The sequences come from CD4+ or CD8+ T cells sorted from blood, collected in a trial of the OX40 agonist ivuxolimab. The TCR was taken from an adult with an advanced solid tumor such as melanoma, head and neck, liver or kidney cancer. CDR3 sequence: CASSIYRDDTDTQYF. In DNA form, the CDR3 reads TGTGCCAGTAGTATTTACAGGGACGACACAGATACGCAGTATTTT.